This record concerns one T cell receptor beta chain sequence. The data stem from a study of T cell changes during pregnancy in multiple sclerosis. Sequencing was performed with immunoSEQ multiplex PCR; in TCRdb, only in-frame clones are kept and a portion is missing. The repertoire consists of fewer than 40,000 clones, with roughly 90% occurring once and the leading ten covering 5% to 5.5%. Trimming left V 1 base short and J 2 bases short, with 12 bases between. The length of the CDR3 is 15 residues. CDR1 and CDR2 from the germline V gene are LGHNA and YSLEER. The gene calls are TRBV4-3 and TRBJ2-7; D is perhaps TRBD1 (6 bases). The sample in question was CD8+ T cells from peripheral blood mononuclear cells, obtained in the first trimester of pregnancy. This sequence was found in a female donor with multiple sclerosis, enrolled in a pregnancy study. The CDR3 region is CASSQAVGHPYEQYF. DNA of the CDR3: TGCGCCAGCAGCCAAGCAGTGGGACACCCCTACGAGCAGTACTTC.